This T cell receptor beta chain was sequenced in a study of OX40 agonist ivuxolimab in advanced cancers. Study in general: Mean age around 60 years, range 23 to 79; roughly 82% male.

Prior autoimmune disease or systemic immunosuppression barred patients. The germline V gene encodes CDR1 PRHDT and CDR2 FYEKMQ (reference sequence). This CDR3 contains 14 residues. The germline V and J ends were trimmed by 6 bases and 6 bases, with 14 bases remaining between them. TCRdb's copy holds only in-frame clones and misses some; the assay was immunoSEQ multiplex PCR. The repertoire holds about 31,000 clones, with around nine tenths as singletons. Sequences were derived from CD4+ or CD8+ T cells sorted from blood, sampled in a trial of the OX40 agonist ivuxolimab. The V call is TRBV13, the J call TRBJ2-2; D is perhaps TRBD1 or TRBD2 (6 bases each). The clonotype was recovered from an adult with an advanced solid tumor such as melanoma, head and neck, liver or kidney cancer. CDR3 region: CASSTAEGAGELFF. The CDR3 DNA follows: TGTGCCAGCAGTACAGCGGAGGGGGCCGGGGAGCTGTTTTTT.